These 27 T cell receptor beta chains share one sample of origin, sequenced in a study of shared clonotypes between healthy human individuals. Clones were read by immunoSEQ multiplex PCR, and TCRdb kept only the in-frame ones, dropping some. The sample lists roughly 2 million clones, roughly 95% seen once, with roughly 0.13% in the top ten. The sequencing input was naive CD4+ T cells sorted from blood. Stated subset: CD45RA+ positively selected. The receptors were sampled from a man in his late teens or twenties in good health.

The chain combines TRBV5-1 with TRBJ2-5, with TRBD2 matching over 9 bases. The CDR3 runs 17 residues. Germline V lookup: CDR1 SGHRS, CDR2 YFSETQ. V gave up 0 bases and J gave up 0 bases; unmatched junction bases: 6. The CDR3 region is CASSLVLAGTYQETQYF. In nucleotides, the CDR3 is TGCGCCAGCAGCTTGGTTCTAGCGGGAACCTACCAAGAGACCCAGTACTTC.

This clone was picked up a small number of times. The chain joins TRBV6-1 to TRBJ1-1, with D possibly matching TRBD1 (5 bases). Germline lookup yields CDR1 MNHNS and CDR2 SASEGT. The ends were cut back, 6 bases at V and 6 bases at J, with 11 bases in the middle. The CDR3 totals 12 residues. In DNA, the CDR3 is TGTGCCAGCAGCGGGGGGATCCCTGAAGCTTTCTTT. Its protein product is CASSGGIPEAFF.

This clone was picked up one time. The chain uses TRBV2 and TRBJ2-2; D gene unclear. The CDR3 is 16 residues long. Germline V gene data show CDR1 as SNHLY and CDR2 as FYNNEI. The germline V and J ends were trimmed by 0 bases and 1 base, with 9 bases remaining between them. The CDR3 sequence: CASSEAPPENTGELFF. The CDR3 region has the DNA TGTGCCAGCAGTGAAGCCCCACCAGAGAACACCGGGGAGCTGTTTTTT.

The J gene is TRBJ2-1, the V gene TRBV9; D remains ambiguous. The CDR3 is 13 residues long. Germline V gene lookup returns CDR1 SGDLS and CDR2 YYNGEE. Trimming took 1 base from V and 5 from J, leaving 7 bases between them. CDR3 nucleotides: TGTGCCAGCAGCGTATCCCTCAACAATGAGCAGTTCTTC. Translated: CASSVSLNNEQFF. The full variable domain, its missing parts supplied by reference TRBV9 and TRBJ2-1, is DSGVTQTPKHLITATGQRVTLRCSPRSGDLSVYWYQQSLDQGLQFLIQYYNGEERAKGNILERFSAQQFPDLHSELNLSSLELGDSALYFCASSVSLNNEQFFGPGTRLTVL.

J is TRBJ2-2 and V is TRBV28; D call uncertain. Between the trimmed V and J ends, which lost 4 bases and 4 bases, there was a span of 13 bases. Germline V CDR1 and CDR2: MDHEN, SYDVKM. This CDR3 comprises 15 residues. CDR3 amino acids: CASSSPRTGTGELFF. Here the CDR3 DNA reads TGTGCCAGCAGTTCACCTCGGACGGGCACCGGGGAGCTGTTTTTT.

The CDR3 coding sequence is TGTGCCAGCAGTTTATTGGGCTTTAATGAGCAGTTCTTC. It yields the protein CASSLLGFNEQFF. V usage is TRBV28 and J usage is TRBJ2-1, with no clear D. V lost 1 base and J 7 bases, leaving 8 bases between the germline ends. The CDR3 sequence is 13 residues long. Germline V gene data show CDR1 as MDHEN and CDR2 as SYDVKM.

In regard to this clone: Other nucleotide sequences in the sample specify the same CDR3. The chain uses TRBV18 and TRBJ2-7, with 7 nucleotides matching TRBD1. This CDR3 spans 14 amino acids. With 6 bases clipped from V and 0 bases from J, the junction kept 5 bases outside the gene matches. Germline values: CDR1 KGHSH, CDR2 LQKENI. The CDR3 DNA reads TGTGCCAGCTCGCCAGGGGGTAGCTCCTACGAGCAGTACTTC. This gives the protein CASSPGGSSYEQYF.

The CDR3 DNA follows: TGCAGCGTTGAAGGTCAGAGGGGGCAGAGGGAGGGCCCCTACGAGCAGTACTTC. It specifies CSVEGQRGQREGPYEQYF. The rearrangement joins TRBV29-1 to TRBJ2-7; D could derive from TRBD1 or TRBD2 (7 bases each). The CDR3 covers 18 residues. Looked up from germline, CDR1 is SQVTM and CDR2 is ANQGSEA. Trimming left V 1 base short and J 2 bases short, with 24 bases between.

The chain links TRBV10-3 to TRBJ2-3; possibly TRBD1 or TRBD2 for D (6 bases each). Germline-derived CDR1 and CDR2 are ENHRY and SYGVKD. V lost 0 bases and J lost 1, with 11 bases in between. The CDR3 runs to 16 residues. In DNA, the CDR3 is TGTGCCATCAGTGAGTCGATAGGGGGGCGCACAGATACGCAGTATTTT. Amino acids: CAISESIGGRTDTQYF.

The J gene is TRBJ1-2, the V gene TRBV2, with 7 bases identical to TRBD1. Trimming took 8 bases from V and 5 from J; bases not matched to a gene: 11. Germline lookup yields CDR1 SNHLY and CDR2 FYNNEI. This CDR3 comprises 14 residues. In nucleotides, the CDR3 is TGTGCCAGCGGGGACAAGGGACAGTTATATGGCTACACCTTC. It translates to CASGDKGQLYGYTF.

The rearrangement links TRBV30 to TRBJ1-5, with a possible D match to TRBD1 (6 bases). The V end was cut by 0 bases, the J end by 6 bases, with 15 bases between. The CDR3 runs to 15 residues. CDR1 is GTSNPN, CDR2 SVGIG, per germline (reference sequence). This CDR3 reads CAWSVWGHEVQPQHF. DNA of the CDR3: TGTGCCTGGAGTGTATGGGGGCACGAGGTTCAGCCCCAGCATTTT.

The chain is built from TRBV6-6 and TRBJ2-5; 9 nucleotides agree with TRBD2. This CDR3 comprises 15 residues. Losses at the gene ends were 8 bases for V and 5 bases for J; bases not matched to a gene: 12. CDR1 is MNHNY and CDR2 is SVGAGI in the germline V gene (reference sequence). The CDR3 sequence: CASSRREGREETQYF. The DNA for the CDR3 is TGTGCCAGCTCTCGGCGGGAGGGCCGTGAGGAGACCCAGTACTTC.

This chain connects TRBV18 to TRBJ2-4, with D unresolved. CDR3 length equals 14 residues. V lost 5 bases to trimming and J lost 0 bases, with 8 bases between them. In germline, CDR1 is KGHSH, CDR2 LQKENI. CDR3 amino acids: CASSSNLAKNIQYF. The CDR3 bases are TGTGCCAGCTCATCGAATCTAGCCAAAAACATTCAGTACTTC.

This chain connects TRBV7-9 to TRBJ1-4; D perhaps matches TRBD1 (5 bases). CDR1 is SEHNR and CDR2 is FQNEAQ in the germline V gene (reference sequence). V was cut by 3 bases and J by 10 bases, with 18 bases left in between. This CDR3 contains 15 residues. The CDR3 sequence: CASSLGNGWGRKLFF. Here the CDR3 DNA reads TGTGCCAGCAGCTTGGGGAACGGGTGGGGACGAAAACTGTTTTTT.

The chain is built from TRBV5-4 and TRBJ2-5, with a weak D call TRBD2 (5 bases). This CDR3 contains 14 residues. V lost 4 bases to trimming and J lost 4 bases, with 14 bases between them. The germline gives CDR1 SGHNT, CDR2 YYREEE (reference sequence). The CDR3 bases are TGTGCCAGCAGCCCCGCGGGTGGGTCAGAGACCCAGTACTTC. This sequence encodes CASSPAGGSETQYF.

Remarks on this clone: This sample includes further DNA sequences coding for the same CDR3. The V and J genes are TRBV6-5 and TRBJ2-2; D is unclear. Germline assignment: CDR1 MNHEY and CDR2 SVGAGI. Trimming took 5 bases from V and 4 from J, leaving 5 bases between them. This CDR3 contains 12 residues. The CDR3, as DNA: TGTGCCAGCAGTCGCATCACCGGGGAGCTGTTTTTT. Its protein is CASSRITGELFF.

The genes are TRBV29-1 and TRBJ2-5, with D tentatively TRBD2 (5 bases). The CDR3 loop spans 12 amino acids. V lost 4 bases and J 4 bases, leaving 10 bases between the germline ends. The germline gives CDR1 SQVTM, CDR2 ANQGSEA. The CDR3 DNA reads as TGCAGCGTTGGACGGGGTGCAGAGACCCAGTACTTC. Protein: CSVGRGAETQYF.

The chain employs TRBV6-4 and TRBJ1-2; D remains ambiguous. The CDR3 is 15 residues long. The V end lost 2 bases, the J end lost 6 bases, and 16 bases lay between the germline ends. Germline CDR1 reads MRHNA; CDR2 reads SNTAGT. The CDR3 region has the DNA TGTGCCAGCAGTGACGTCAGGCTGAACGGCCATGGCTACACCTTC. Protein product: CASSDVRLNGHGYTF.

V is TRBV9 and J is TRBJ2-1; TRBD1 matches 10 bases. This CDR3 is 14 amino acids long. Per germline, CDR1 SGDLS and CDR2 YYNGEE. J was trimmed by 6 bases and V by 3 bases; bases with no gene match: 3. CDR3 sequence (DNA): TGTGCCAGCAGCGGCCGGACAGGGGGCAATGAGCAGTTCTTC. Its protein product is CASSGRTGGNEQFF.

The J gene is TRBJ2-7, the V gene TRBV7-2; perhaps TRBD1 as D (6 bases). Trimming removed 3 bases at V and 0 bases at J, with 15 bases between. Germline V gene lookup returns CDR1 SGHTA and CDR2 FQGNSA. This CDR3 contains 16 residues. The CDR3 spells CASSLGHSSFSYEQYF. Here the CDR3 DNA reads TGTGCCAGCAGCTTGGGACACTCCTCTTTCTCCTACGAGCAGTACTTC.

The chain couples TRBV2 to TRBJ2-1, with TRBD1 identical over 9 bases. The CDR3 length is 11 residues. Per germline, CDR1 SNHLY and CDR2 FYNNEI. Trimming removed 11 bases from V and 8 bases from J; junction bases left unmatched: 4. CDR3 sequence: CAGDRAYEQFF. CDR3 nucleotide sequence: TGTGCCGGGGACAGGGCCTATGAGCAGTTCTTC.

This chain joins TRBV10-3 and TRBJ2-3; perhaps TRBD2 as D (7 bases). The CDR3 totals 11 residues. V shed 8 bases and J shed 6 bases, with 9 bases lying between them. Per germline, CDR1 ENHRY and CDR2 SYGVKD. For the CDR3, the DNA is TGTGCCATCGGGGGGGCGGATACGCAGTATTTT. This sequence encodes CAIGGADTQYF.

The CDR3: CASSVGHSGDTQYF. DNA of the CDR3: TGTGCCAGCAGCGTCGGACACTCAGGAGATACGCAGTATTTT. This chain links TRBV5-6 with TRBJ2-3; weak D call: TRBD1 (5 bases). This CDR3 is 14 amino acids long. From germline, CDR1 is SGHDT and CDR2 YYEEEE. The ends were cut back, 4 bases at V and 5 bases at J, with 14 bases in the middle.

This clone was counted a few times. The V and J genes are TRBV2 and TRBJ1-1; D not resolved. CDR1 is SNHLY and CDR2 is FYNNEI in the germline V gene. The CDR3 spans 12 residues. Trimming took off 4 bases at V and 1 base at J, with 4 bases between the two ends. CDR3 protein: CASSVWNTEAFF. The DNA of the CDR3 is TGTGCCAGCAGTGTGTGGAACACTGAAGCTTTCTTT.

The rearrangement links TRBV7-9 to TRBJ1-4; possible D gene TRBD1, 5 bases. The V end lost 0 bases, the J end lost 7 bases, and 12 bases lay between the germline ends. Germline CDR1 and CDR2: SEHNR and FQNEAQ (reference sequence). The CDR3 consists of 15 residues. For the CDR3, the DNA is TGTGCCAGCAGCTTAGCAGGGGTGGAGGGTGAAAAACTGTTTTTT. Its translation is CASSLAGVEGEKLFF.

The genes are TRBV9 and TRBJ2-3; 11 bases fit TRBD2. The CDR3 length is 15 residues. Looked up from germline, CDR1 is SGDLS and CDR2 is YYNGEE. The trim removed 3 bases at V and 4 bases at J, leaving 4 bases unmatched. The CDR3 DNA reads TGTGCCAGCAGCGCGGGACTAGCGGATCCAGATACGCAGTATTTT. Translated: CASSAGLADPDTQYF.

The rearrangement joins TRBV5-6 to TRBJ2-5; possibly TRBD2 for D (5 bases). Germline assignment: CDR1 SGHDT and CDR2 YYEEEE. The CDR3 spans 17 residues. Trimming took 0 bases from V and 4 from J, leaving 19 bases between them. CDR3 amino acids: CASSLERAFGVRETQYF. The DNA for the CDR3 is TGTGCCAGCAGCTTGGAGAGGGCCTTTGGGGTAAGAGAGACCCAGTACTTC.